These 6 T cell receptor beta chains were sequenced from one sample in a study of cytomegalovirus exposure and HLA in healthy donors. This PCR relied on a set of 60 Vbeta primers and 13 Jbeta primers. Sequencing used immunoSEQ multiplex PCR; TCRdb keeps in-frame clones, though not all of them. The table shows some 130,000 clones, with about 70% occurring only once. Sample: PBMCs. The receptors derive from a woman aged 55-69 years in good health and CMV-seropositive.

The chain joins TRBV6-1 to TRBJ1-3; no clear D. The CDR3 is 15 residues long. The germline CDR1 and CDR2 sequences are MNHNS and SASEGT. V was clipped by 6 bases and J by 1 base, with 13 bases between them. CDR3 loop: CASSPFTASGNTIYF. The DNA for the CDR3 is TGTGCCAGCAGCCCCTTTACAGCTTCTGGAAACACCATATATTTT.

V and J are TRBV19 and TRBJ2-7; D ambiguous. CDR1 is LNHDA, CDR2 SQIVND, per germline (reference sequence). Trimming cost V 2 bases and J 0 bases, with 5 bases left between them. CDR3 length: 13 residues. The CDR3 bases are TGTGCCAGTAGTATAACCAGCTCCTACGAGCAGTACTTC. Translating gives CASSITSSYEQYF.

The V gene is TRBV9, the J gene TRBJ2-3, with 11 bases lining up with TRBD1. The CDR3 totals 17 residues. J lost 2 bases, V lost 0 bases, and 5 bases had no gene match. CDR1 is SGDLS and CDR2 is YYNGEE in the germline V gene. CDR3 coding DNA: TGTGCCAGCAGCGTAGGAGGGACAGGGGGAAACACAGATACGCAGTATTTT. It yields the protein CASSVGGTGGNTDTQYF.

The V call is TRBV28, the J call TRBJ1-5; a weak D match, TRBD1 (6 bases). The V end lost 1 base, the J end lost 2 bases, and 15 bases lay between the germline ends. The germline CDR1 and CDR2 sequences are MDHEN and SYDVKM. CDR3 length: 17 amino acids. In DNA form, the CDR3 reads TGTGCCAGCAGTTTATCTTCAGGGGTCGGTGGCAATCAGCCCCAGCATTTT. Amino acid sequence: CASSLSSGVGGNQPQHF.

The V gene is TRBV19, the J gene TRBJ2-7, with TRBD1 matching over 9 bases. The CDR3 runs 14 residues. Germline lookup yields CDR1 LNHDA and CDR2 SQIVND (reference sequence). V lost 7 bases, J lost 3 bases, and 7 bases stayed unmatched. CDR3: CASMGTGRNYEQYF. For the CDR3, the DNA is TGTGCCAGTATGGGGACAGGGAGGAACTACGAGCAGTACTTC.

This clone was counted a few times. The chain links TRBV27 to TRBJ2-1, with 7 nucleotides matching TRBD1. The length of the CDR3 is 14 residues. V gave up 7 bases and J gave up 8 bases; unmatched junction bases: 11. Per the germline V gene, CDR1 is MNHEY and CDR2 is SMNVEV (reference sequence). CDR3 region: CASKDRDPRDEQFF. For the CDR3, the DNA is TGTGCCAGCAAAGACAGGGACCCCCGGGATGAGCAGTTCTTC.